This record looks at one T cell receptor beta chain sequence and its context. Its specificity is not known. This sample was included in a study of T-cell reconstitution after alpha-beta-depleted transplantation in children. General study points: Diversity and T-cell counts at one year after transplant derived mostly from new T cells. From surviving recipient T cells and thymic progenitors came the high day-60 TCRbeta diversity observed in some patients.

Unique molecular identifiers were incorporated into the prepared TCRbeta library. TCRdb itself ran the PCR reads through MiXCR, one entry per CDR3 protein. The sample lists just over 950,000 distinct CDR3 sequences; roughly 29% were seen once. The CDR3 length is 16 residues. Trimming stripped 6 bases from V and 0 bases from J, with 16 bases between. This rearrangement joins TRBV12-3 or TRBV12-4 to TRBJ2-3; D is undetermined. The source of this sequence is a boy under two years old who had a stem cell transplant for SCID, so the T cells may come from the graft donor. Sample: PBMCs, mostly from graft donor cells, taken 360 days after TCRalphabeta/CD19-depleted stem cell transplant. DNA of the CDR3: TGTGCCAGCAGATCCCGGACCAGATCTAGCACAGATACGCAGTATTTT. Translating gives CASRSRTRSSTDTQYF.